This T cell receptor beta chain was obtained from a study of cytomegalovirus exposure and HLA in healthy donors. General study findings and limits: TCR beta V- and J-gene trimming was later associated with a missense DCLRE1C variant. Based on reports, TCR beta sequences accurately predicted HLA-A and HLA-B alleles for most subjects.

The CDR3 is 10 residues long. J was trimmed by 16 bases and V by 5 bases; bases with no gene match: 2. Germline loops: CDR1 MNHNS, CDR2 SASEGT. The primer mix had 60 Vbeta and 13 Jbeta primers. Sequencing was performed with immunoSEQ multiplex PCR; in TCRdb, only in-frame clones are kept and a portion is missing. Of roughly 150,000 clones in the sample, 75% to 90% are singletons; the top ten hold 1%. Regarding this clone: The antigen remains undetermined.

This rearrangement joins TRBV6-1 to TRBJ1-6; 7 bases match TRBD1. The TCR comes from a boy between 2 and 10 years old in good health and CMV-seronegative. The specimen was PBMCs. CDR3 residues: CASSQGVLHF. The CDR3 DNA follows: TGTGCCAGCAGTCAGGGGGTACTCCACTTT.